This TCR beta chain was retrieved from a study of T cell changes during pregnancy in multiple sclerosis (dated by TCRdb to about 2019). In terms of the full investigation: The study examined how the T cell repertoire changed over the course of pregnancy in women with multiple sclerosis.

The CDR3 goes from the cysteine to the phenylalanine over 14 residues. Solely the CDR3 DNA is kept, with 42 bases framed from the first base. V is cut back by 4 bases and J by 4 bases, with 5 bases in the junction unmatched. The germline V gene (reference sequence) provides CDR1 MNHEY and CDR2 SMNVEV. In the case of this clone: The antigen it binds to is not known. Base qualities are not recorded, but no much larger clone differs from it by a single base.

The library was made by the immunoSEQ multiplex PCR assay. What TCRdb holds here is the immuneACCESS table cut down to in-frame rearrangements. Part of the clones is not present; checked against another copy, under half of the missing clones reflect an unresolved V gene, and the others are unexplained. For this sample the table gives about 80,000 clones, of which around nine tenths were detected only once. Roughly 0.21% of the sample rests with the top ten. The clonotype was recovered from a female donor with multiple sclerosis, enrolled in a pregnancy study. This sample comprised CD4+ T cells from peripheral blood mononuclear cells, obtained before pregnancy. The chain uses TRBV27 and TRBJ1-2, and TRBD1 aligns with 8 junction nucleotides. For the CDR3, the sequence is CASSWTGHTYGYTF. In nucleotides, the sequence is TGTGCCAGCAGTTGGACAGGGCATACCTATGGCTACACCTTC.